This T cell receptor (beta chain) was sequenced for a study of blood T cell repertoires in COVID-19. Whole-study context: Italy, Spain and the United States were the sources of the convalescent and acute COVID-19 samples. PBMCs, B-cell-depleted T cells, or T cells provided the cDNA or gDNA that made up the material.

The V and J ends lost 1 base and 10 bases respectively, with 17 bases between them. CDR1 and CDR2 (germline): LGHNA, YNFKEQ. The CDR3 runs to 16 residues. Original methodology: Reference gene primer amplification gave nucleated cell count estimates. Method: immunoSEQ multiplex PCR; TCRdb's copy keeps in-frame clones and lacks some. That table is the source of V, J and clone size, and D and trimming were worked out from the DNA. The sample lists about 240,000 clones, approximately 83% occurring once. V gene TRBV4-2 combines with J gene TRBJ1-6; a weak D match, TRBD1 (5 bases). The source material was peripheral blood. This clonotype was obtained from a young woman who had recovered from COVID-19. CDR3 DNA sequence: TGTGCCAGCAGCCAAGCGTTGGACAATTCAGGCTCACCCCTCCACTTT. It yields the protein CASSQALDNSGSPLHF.